These 27 T cell receptor beta chains originate from one sample sequenced in a study of post-analysis software for immune sequencing data. Regarding the study as a whole: Higher frequency in patients than in controls was seen for roughly five TRBV segments, with TRBV5-6, TRBV5-1 and TRBV20-1 among them.

Carried by the TCR beta cDNA libraries were unique molecular identifiers. TCRdb analysed the PCR reads with MiXCR anew, one entry per CDR3 protein. The sample has approximately 660,000 distinct CDR3 sequences; 59% are singletons. These receptors' targets are unknown. Sequenced material: blood. The receptors come from a girl aged 2 to 10 with multiple sclerosis.

The rearrangement uses TRBV4-1 and TRBJ2-1; TRBD2 agrees at 7 bases. CDR1 and CDR2 from the germline V gene are MGHRA and YSYEKL. The CDR3 is made up of 18 amino acids. The V gene end was trimmed by 4 bases and the J gene end by 0 bases; junction bases not matched to a gene: 12. The CDR3 protein is CASSRTQLAESSYNEQFF. The CDR3 DNA reads as TGCGCCAGCAGCCGAACCCAGCTAGCGGAAAGCTCCTACAATGAGCAGTTCTTC.

CDR3 sequence: CSVEATLREFF. Here the CDR3 DNA reads TGCAGCGTTGAAGCGACCTTGAGGGAGTTCTTC. The chain carries TRBV29-1 and TRBJ2-1; weak D call: TRBD2 (5 bases). The CDR3 has 11 amino acids. Trimming took off 1 base at V and 14 bases at J, with 12 bases between the two ends. From germline, CDR1 is SQVTM and CDR2 ANQGSEA.

V and J are TRBV20-1 and TRBJ2-1, with D unclear. Trimming left V 4 bases short and J 10 bases short, with 23 bases between. This CDR3 contains 15 residues. Per the germline V gene, CDR1 is DFQATT and CDR2 is SNEGSKA (reference sequence). The CDR3 region is CSAIGQQKGYQEQFF. The CDR3 DNA follows: TGCAGTGCTATTGGGCAGCAAAAGGGTTATCAGGAGCAGTTCTTC.

The chain recombines TRBV7-2 with TRBJ2-3; TRBD2 matches at 11 bases. V was pared by 3 bases and J by 4 bases, with 6 bases of the junction left unmatched. The germline V gene encodes CDR1 SGHTA and CDR2 FQGNSA. The CDR3 is 16 amino acids. The CDR3 loop is CASSFMTSGAPDTQYF. The CDR3 DNA sequence: TGTGCCAGCAGCTTCATGACTAGCGGGGCCCCAGATACGCAGTATTTT.

This clonotype was detected only a few times. The V call is TRBV7-8, the J call TRBJ2-5; 9 bases agree with TRBD2. The length of the CDR3 is 15 residues. V was pared by 5 bases and J by 1 base, with 5 bases of the junction left unmatched. Germline V CDR1 and CDR2: SGHVS, FQNEAQ. The DNA of the CDR3 is TGTGCCAGCAGCGTCAGACTAGCGGCCCAAGAGACCCAGTACTTC. The encoded protein is CASSVRLAAQETQYF.

This clonotype turned up a few times. The genes are TRBV29-1 and TRBJ2-1, with D perhaps matching TRBD1 or TRBD2 (5 bases each). The CDR3 has 11 residues. V lost 4 bases and J lost 6, with 7 bases in between. CDR1 is SQVTM, CDR2 ANQGSEA, per germline. As DNA, the CDR3 is TGCAGCGTTGGGGGGATCAATGAGCAGTTCTTC. This codes for CSVGGINEQFF.

This rearrangement joins TRBV4-1 to TRBJ2-5; 10 bases fit TRBD2. This CDR3 comprises 16 residues. Germline V gene lookup returns CDR1 MGHRA and CDR2 YSYEKL. After removal of 2 bases from V and 3 bases from J, the junction contained 6 bases not matched to a gene. In nucleotides, the CDR3 is TGCGCCAGCAGCCAATCTTGGGGGACTAGCGAAGAGACCCAGTACTTC. It translates to CASSQSWGTSEETQYF.

The chain uses TRBV20-1 and TRBJ2-3, with D perhaps matching TRBD2 (6 bases). Germline CDR1 is DFQATT and CDR2 is SNEGSKA (reference sequence). Trimming left V 1 base short and J 4 bases short, with 21 bases between. This CDR3 spans 17 amino acids. DNA of the CDR3: TGCAGTGCTAGAGTTTTACCAGCGGGCTACGAACCAGATACGCAGTATTTT. Translation: CSARVLPAGYEPDTQYF.

The rearrangement links TRBV20-1 to TRBJ1-5; D perhaps matches TRBD1 (5 bases). The CDR3 is 14 amino acids. From germline, CDR1 is DFQATT and CDR2 SNEGSKA (reference sequence). V was clipped by 3 bases and J by 0 bases, with 9 bases between them. CDR3 nucleotides: TGCAGTGCTAGCCGCGACAGTAGCAATCAGCCCCAGCATTTT. Its protein product is CSASRDSSNQPQHF.

This chain connects TRBV12-3 or TRBV12-4 to TRBJ2-1; D uncertain. The CDR3 length is 13 residues. Deletions cut 8 bases from V and 0 bases from J, with 8 bases between. The DNA of the CDR3 is TGTGCCAGCCTCTCCGGCTCCTACAATGAGCAGTTCTTC. Translated, it gives CASLSGSYNEQFF.

CDR3 loop: CSAKQGGLGTQYF. The DNA for the CDR3 is TGCAGTGCCAAACAGGGGGGGTTAGGTACGCAGTATTTT. The chain is built from TRBV20-1 and TRBJ2-3; a weak D match, TRBD1 (8 bases). Germline loops: CDR1 DFQATT, CDR2 SNEGSKA (reference sequence). V lost 6 bases to trimming and J lost 8 bases, with 18 bases between them. The CDR3 length is 13 residues.

This sequence joins TRBV5-1 and TRBJ1-1; TRBD1 agrees at 8 bases. CDR1 and CDR2 (germline): SGHRS, YFSETQ. V was clipped by 5 bases and J by 4 bases; unmatched bases: 7. This CDR3 has 14 amino acids. CDR3 DNA: TGCGCCAGCAGTAACCGACAGGGGAGCACTGAAGCTTTCTTT. Protein: CASSNRQGSTEAFF.

In this sample, this clonotype turned up a few times. The chain combines TRBV12-3 or TRBV12-4 with TRBJ2-3, with D unclear. CDR3 length: 14 residues. Deletions cut 4 bases from V and 4 bases from J, with 12 bases between. CDR3 region: CASSSYRVPDTQYF. The CDR3 coding sequence is TGTGCCAGCAGTTCCTATAGAGTCCCAGATACGCAGTATTTT.

This clonotype has only a few counts. The CDR3 spells CASSPGFRLYGYTF. The CDR3 region has the DNA TGTGCCAGCTCCCCAGGCTTCCGCCTCTATGGCTACACCTTC. The chain has TRBV6-2 or TRBV6-3 and TRBJ1-2; unclear D gene. This CDR3 is 14 amino acids long. V dropped 8 bases and J dropped 4 bases, with 17 bases sitting between them. Germline lookup yields CDR1 MNHEY and CDR2 SVGEGT.

The chain combines TRBV3-1 with TRBJ2-1; a weak D match, TRBD1 (5 bases). Per the germline V gene, CDR1 is LGHDT and CDR2 is YNNKEL (reference sequence). Between the trimmed V and J ends, which lost 2 bases and 0 bases, there was a span of 17 bases. CDR3 length: 18 amino acids. CDR3 nucleotides: TGTGCCAGCAGCCAAATCGACAGCCTATTGAGCTCCTACAATGAGCAGTTCTTC. Translation: CASSQIDSLLSSYNEQFF.

V is TRBV12-3 or TRBV12-4 and J is TRBJ1-1, with D unclear. Trimming removed 6 bases from V and 12 bases from J, with 17 bases in between. The CDR3 spans 12 residues. The CDR3 region is CASRPFEGWTFF. In nucleotides, the CDR3 is TGTGCCAGCAGGCCATTCGAGGGTTGGACTTTCTTT.

This clonotype was counted only a few times. The chain couples TRBV4-1 to TRBJ2-5; 10 nucleotides agree with TRBD2. TRBJ2-7 explains the end of the DNA better; the J call may be wrong. Looked up from germline, CDR1 is MGHRA and CDR2 is YSYEKL. The CDR3 runs to 16 residues. In DNA form, the CDR3 reads TGCGCCAGCAGTTCCACTCTAGCGGGAGCGTTGTACGAGCAGTACTTC. Encoded protein: CASSSTLAGALYEQYF.

The chain has TRBV20-1 and TRBJ2-1, with TRBD2 matching 13 bases. The CDR3 has 14 amino acids. J gave up 7 bases and V 5 bases, and 5 bases lay outside the gene matches. Germline-derived CDR1 and CDR2 are DFQATT and SNEGSKA (reference sequence). For the CDR3, the DNA is TGCAGTGCTTCACTAGCGGGAGGGGGGAATGAGCAGTTCTTC. It yields the protein CSASLAGGGNEQFF.

This clonotype was counted a single time. The rearrangement links TRBV10-3 to TRBJ2-3, with D possibly TRBD2 on 6 matching bases. Per germline, CDR1 ENHRY and CDR2 SYGVKD. This CDR3 has 15 residues. The V end was cut by 7 bases, the J end by 4 bases, with 18 bases between. The chain's CDR3 is CAIMAGTAVADTQYF. DNA for the CDR3: TGTGCCATCATGGCGGGAACAGCTGTTGCAGATACGCAGTATTTT.

The V and J genes are TRBV7-2 and TRBJ2-1; the D is unclear. The CDR3 loop spans 15 amino acids. Germline lookup yields CDR1 SGHTA and CDR2 FQGNSA. Trimming took 4 bases from V and 0 from J, leaving 10 bases between them. The CDR3 region has the DNA TGTGCCAGCAGCTACGTGGGGTCCTCCTACAATGAGCAGTTCTTC. Amino acids: CASSYVGSSYNEQFF.

There are a few counts of this clonotype. V gene TRBV5-1 combines with J gene TRBJ2-5, with D possibly TRBD2 on 5 matching bases. The V gene's germline CDR1 is SGHRS and CDR2 YFSETQ. The CDR3 runs to 15 residues. V was clipped by 3 bases and J by 4 bases, with 16 bases between them. Written as DNA, the CDR3 is TGCGCCAGCAGCTCAACTGGACTGGTAGGAGAGACCCAGTACTTC. Protein product: CASSSTGLVGETQYF.

The rearrangement links TRBV30 to TRBJ1-5; the D gene is possibly TRBD1 (6 bases). The CDR3 is made up of 12 amino acids. Germline CDR1 and CDR2: GTSNPN and SVGIG (reference sequence). V was clipped by 1 base and J by 13 bases, with 14 bases between them. CDR3 sequence reads: CAWSARRQGQHF. CDR3 DNA: TGTGCCTGGAGTGCCCGCCGGCAGGGGCAGCATTTT.

The V call is TRBV7-9, the J call TRBJ2-1; TRBD2 aligns across 8 bases. Germline-derived CDR1 and CDR2 are SEHNR and FQNEAQ (reference sequence). The CDR3 has 17 residues. Germline trimming cut 6 bases from V and 4 bases from J; bases unmatched to any gene: 14. This CDR3 reads CASRAGALSGTYNEQFF. Here the CDR3 DNA reads TGTGCCAGCAGGGCGGGGGCCCTTAGCGGGACTTACAATGAGCAGTTCTTC.

Only a few counts were recorded for this clonotype. V and J are TRBV20-1 and TRBJ2-3; either TRBD1 or TRBD2 may supply D (5 bases each). V lost 4 bases and J lost 1, with 12 bases in between. In germline, CDR1 is DFQATT, CDR2 SNEGSKA (reference sequence). The CDR3 has 14 residues. CDR3 amino acids: CSATRGSGTDTQYF. In DNA, the CDR3 is TGCAGTGCTACGAGGGGCTCGGGCACAGATACGCAGTATTTT.

A few counts support this clonotype. The chain recombines TRBV11-2 with TRBJ2-7; a possible D gene is TRBD2 (5 bases). V shed 3 bases and J shed 4 bases, with 10 bases lying between them. The CDR3 contains 13 residues. Germline V gene data show CDR1 as SGHAT and CDR2 as FQNNGV. The CDR3 reads CASSFRRGYEQYF. CDR3 DNA sequence: TGTGCCAGCAGCTTCCGGCGAGGGTACGAGCAGTACTTC.

This clonotype was counted a few times. The genes are TRBV4-1 and TRBJ2-7; weak D call: TRBD1 (6 bases). Germline V gene lookup returns CDR1 MGHRA and CDR2 YSYEKL. V was cut by 4 bases and J by 2 bases, with 18 bases left in between. The CDR3 totals 16 residues. The CDR3 loop reads CASSLQGSGLTYEQYF. The CDR3 DNA reads as TGCGCCAGCAGCCTCCAGGGGAGCGGCCTAACCTACGAGCAGTACTTC.

This clonotype appeared a single time. The chain is built from TRBV4-3 and TRBJ2-1, with no clear D. The CDR3 totals 16 residues. With 0 bases removed from V and 0 bases from J, the gap between germline ends came to 9 bases. CDR1 LGHNA and CDR2 YSLEER come from the germline V gene. The CDR3 is CASSQEGQSSYNEQFF. The DNA for the CDR3 is TGCGCCAGCAGCCAAGAGGGCCAGAGCTCCTACAATGAGCAGTTCTTC.